This T cell receptor (beta chain) came from a study of beta chain features in type 1 diabetes. Every bit of the isolated RNA underwent reverse transcription, so sequencing read expressed TCRB transcripts. TCRdb keeps only in-frame clones here, not all; method: immunoSEQ multiplex PCR. The sample records around 150,000 clones, 8.1% being singletons. General study results and limits: It was among patients, rather than healthy donors, that naive, central memory and Treg TCRB repertoires appeared more similar.

This clone was seen at least ten times. Its antigen is as yet unknown. Sequencing was done on a sample of central memory CD4+ T cells from blood. The TCR was taken from a man in his late teens or twenties in good health.

CDR3 region: CASSPPGQGFYEQYF. CDR3 sequence (DNA): TGTGCCAGCAGTCCTCCGGGACAGGGGTTCTACGAGCAGTACTTC. This chain uses TRBV28 with TRBJ2-7, with 10 bases aligning to TRBD1. This CDR3 has 15 residues. V shed 5 bases, J shed 3 bases, and the junction held 7 bases outside the gene matches. Germline V gives CDR1 MDHEN, CDR2 SYDVKM. Full variable domain (missing parts from reference TRBV28 and TRBJ2-7): DVKVTQSSRYLVKRTGEKVFLECVQDMDHENMFWYRQDPGLGLRLIYFSYDVKMKEKGDIPEGYSVSREKKERFSLILESASTNQTSMYLCASSPPGQGFYEQYFGPGTRLTVT.